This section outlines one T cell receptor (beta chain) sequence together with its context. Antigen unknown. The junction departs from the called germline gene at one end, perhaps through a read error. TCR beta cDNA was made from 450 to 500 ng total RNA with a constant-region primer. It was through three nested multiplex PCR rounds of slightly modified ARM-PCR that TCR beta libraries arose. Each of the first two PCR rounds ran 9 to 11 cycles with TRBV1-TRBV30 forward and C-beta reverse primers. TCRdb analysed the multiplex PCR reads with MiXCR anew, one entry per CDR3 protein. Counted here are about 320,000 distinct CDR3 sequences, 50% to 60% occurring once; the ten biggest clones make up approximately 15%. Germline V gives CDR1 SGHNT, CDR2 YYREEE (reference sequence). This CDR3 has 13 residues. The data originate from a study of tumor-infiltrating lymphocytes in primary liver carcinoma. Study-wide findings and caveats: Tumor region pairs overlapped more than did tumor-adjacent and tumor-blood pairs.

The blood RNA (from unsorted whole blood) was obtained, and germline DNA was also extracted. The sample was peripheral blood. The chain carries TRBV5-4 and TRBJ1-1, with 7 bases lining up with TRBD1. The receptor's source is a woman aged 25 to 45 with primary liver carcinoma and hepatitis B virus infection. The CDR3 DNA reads TGTGCCAGCAGCTCCAGGGGGAGCACTGAAGCTTACTTT. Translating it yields CASSSRGSTEAYF.